This paragraph reports one T cell receptor (beta chain). What antigen it recognizes has not been identified. One base away there is no much larger clone; base qualities are not given. The CDR3 regions of human TCRbeta chains were subjected to immunosequencing. From the authors' description of their analysis: Repertoire TCRs were checked for matches against a reference library of SARS-CoV-2-specific TCRs that had been generated using the MIRA antigen-specificity platform. Breadth was defined as the fraction of unique TCRs that were SARS-CoV-2-associated. Depth was defined as the fraction of total T cells that were SARS-CoV-2-associated. Using the MIRA data, each spike-specific TCR was assigned both to the spike region to which the TCR was reactive and to a CD4 or CD8 class. Log10-transformed breadth and depth values were compared by one-way ANOVA with Sidak's multiple comparisons tests. TCRdb stores this immuneACCESS table with in-frame sequences only. Part of the clones is absent; in the studies checked, under half of the shortfall reflects unresolved V genes, and no reason is known for the rest. That table gives V, J and clone size, and the DNA gave D and trimming. In this sample the table shows 110,000 to 150,000 clones, approximately 91% of which occur a single time. The top ten clones comprise 1.9% of the sample.

This entry belongs to a study of T cell responses to AZD1222 COVID-19 vaccine (dated by TCRdb to the early 2020s). The study in broad terms: TCR sequencing was performed for 230 to 250 trial participants, of whom roughly 200 were given two doses of AZD1222 and around 25 were given two doses of MenACWY control vaccine. Trial participants were enrolled by age into 18-55, 56-69 and 70-plus year subgroups, with 148, 28 and 57 TCR-sequenced participants respectively.

In light of the paper, this sample's time point label describes: about 28 days (+/-7) after the second vaccine dose. AZD1222 recipients whose second dose came at about 4 weeks and those whose second dose came at about 12 weeks were combined into one group, since spike-specific TCR depth and breadth did not differ between the two schedules. Vaccinee samples were obtained from the UK trials COV001 and COV002, which included a single-blind randomized controlled phase 2/3 trial of AZD1222 (ChAdOx1 nCoV-19) in healthy adults. Trial participant PBMC samples were collected at day 0 and day 28 after the second dose for TCRbeta chain sequencing. CDR1 SEHNR and CDR2 FQNEAQ were looked up in the germline V gene (reference sequence). The germline ends are 15 bases apart after V is trimmed by 6 bases and J by 0 bases. The CDR3 runs 16 residues from the cysteine to the phenylalanine. Here the CDR3 DNA is all that survives: 48 bases in frame from base 1.

Overall study outcomes, separate from this receptor: Spike-specific TCR breadth and depth rose significantly after two AZD1222 doses compared with day 0 and with MenACWY recipients. Only five or six AZD1222 recipients were SARS-CoV-2 seropositive at baseline, limiting conclusions about previously exposed vaccinees. The 56-69-year group was small, and its depth increase did not reach significance, likely because of low power. The vaccine-associated CD4 TCRs covered the entire spike protein, and the dominant responses fell in regions 160-218 and 743-854. Epitopes outside the regions mutated in the B.1.351 and B.1.1.7 variants were reportedly recognized by nearly half of the unique spike-specific TCRs. No day 14 peak-response samples were available, so repertoires were characterized only after the peak T cell response. Most participants were white British and females outnumbered males, and the authors suggested that clonal diversity may have been underestimated.

The clonotype comes from an adult who received the AZD1222 COVID-19 vaccine. Here the sequenced sample was peripheral blood, taken 28 days after the second AZD1222 dose. The rearranged chain carries TRBV7-9 and TRBJ2-1; the D gene is perhaps TRBD1, on 6 matching bases. The CDR3 loop reads CASSPPQGSSYNEQFF. The DNA reads TGTGCCAGCAGTCCTCCCCAGGGGAGCTCCTACAATGAGCAGTTCTTC.